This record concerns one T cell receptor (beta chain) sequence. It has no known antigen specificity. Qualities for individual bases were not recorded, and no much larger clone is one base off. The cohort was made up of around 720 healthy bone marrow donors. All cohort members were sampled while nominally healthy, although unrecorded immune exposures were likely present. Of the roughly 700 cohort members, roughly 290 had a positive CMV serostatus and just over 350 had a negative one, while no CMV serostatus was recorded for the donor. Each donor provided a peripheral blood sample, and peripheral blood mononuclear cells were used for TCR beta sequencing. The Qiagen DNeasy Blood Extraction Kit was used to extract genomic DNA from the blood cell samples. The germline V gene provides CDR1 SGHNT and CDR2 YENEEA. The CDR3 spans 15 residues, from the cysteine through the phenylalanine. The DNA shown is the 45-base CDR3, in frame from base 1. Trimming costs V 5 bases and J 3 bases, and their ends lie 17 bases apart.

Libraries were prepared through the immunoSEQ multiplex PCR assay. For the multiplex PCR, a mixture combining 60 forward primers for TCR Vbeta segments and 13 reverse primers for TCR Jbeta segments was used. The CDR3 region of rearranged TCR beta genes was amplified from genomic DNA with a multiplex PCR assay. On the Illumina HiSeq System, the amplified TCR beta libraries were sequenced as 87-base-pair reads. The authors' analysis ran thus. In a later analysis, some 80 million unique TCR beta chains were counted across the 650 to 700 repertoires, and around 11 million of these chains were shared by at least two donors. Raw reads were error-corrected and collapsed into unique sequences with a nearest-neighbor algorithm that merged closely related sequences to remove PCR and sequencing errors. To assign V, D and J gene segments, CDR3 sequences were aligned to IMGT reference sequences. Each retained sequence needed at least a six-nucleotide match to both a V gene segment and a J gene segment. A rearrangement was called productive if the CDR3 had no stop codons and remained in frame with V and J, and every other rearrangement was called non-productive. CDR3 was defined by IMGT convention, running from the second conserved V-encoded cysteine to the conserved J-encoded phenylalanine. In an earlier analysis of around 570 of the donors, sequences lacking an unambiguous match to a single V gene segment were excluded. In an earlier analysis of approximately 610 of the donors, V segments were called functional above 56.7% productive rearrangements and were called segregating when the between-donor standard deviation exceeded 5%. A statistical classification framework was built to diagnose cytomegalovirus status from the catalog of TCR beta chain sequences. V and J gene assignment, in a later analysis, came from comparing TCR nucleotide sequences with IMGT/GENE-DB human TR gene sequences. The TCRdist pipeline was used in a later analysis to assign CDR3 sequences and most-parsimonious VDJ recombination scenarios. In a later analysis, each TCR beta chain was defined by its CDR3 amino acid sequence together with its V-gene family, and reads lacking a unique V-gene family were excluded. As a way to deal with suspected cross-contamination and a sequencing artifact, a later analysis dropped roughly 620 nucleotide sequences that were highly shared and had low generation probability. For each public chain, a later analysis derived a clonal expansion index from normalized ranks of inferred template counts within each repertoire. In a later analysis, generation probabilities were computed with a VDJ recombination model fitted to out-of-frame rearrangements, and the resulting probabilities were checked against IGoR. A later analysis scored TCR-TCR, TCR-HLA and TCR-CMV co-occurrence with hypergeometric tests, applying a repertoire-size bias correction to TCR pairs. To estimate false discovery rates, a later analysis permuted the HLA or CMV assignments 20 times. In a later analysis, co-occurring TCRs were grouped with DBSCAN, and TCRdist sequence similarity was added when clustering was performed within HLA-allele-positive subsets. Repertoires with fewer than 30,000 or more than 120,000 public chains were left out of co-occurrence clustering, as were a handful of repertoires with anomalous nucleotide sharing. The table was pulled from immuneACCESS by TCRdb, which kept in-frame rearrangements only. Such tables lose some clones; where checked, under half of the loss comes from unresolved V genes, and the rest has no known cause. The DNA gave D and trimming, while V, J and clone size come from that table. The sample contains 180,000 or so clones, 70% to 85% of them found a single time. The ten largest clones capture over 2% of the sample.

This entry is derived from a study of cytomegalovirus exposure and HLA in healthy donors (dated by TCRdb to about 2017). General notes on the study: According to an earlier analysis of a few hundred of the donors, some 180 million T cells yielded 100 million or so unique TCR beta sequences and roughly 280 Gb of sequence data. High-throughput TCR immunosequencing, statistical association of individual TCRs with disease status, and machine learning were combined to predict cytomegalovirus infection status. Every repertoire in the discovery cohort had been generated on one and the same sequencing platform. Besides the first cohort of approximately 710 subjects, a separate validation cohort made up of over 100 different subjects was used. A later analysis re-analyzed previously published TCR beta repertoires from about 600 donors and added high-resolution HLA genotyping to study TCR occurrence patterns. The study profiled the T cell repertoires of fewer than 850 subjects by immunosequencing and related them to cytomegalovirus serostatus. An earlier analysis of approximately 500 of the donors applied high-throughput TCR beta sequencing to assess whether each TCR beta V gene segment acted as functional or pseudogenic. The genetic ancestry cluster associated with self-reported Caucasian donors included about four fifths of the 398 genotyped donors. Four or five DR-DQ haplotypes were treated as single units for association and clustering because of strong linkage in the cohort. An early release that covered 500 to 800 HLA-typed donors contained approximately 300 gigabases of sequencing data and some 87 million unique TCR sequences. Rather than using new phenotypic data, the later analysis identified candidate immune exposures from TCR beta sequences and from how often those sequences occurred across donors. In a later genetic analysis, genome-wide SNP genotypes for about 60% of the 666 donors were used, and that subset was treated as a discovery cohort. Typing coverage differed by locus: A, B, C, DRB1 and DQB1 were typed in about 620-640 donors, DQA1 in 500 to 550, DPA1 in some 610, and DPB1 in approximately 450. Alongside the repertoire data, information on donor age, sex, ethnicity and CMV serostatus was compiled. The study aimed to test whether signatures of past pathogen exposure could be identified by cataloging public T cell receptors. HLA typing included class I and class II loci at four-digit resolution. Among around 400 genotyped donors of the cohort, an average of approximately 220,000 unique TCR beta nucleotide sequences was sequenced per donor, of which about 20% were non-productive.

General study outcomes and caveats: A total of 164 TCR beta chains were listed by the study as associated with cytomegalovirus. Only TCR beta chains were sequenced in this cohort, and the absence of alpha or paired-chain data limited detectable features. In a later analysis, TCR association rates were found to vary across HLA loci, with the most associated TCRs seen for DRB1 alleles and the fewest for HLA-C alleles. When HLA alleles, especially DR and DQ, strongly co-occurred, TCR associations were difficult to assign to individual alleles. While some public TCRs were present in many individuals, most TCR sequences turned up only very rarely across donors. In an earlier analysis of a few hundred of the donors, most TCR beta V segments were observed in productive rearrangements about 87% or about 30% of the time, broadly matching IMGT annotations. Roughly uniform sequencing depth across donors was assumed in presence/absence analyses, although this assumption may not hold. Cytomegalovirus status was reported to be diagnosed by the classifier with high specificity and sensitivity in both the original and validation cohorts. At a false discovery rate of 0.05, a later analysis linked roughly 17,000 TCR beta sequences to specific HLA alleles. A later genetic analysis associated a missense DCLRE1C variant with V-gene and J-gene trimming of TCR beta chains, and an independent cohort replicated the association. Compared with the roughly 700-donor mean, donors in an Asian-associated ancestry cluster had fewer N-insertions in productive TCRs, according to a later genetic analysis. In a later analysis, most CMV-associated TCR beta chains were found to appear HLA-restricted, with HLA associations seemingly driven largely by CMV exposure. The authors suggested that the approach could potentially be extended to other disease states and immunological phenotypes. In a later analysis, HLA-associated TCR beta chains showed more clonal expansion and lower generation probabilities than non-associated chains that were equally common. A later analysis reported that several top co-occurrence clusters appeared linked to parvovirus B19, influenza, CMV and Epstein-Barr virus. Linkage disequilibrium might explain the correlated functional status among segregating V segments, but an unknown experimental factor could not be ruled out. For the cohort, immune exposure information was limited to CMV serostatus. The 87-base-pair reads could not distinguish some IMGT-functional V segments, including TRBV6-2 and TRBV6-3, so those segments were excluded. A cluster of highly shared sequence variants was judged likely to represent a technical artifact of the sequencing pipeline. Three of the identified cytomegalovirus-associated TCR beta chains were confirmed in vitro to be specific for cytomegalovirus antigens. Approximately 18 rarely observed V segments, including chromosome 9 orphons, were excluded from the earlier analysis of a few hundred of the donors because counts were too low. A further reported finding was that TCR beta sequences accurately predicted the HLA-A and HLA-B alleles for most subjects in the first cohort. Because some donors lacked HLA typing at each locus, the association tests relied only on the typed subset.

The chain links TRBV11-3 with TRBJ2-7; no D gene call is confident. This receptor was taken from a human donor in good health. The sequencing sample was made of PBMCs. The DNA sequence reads TGTGCCAGCAGCCCCGCGGCAGCCCATGTCTACGAGCAGTACTTC. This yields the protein CASSPAAAHVYEQYF.